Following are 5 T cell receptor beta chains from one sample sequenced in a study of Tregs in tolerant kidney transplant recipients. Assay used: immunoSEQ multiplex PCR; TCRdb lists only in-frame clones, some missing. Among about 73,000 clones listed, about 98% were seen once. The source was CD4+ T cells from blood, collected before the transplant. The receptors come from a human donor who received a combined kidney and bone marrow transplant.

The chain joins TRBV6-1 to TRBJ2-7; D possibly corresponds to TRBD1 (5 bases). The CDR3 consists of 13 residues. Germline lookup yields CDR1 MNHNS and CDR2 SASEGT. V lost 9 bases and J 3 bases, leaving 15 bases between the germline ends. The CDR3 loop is CASRWTPRYEQYF. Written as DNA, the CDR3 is TGTGCCAGTCGGTGGACACCTCGCTACGAGCAGTACTTC.

CDR3 in amino acids: CASSLPSGNEQYF. Written as DNA, the CDR3 is TGTGCCAGCAGCTTGCCCAGCGGCAACGAGCAGTACTTC. The chain is built from TRBV7-2 and TRBJ2-7; D perhaps matches TRBD2 (5 bases). Trimming cost V 3 bases and J 5 bases, with 11 bases left between them. Per germline, CDR1 SGHTA and CDR2 FQGNSA. The CDR3 has 13 residues.

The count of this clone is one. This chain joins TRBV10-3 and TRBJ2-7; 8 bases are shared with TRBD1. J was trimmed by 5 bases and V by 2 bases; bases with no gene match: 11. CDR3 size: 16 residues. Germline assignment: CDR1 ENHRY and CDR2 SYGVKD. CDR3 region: CAISEPDRVVMDEQYF. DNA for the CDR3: TGTGCCATCAGTGAGCCGGACAGGGTAGTTATGGACGAGCAGTACTTC.

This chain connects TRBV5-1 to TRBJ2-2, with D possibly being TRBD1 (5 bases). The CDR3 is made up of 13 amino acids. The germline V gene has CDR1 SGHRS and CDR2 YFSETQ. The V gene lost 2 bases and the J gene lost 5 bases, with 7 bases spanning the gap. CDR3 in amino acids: CASSFDRTGELFF. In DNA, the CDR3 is TGCGCCAGCAGCTTTGACAGAACCGGGGAGCTGTTTTTT.

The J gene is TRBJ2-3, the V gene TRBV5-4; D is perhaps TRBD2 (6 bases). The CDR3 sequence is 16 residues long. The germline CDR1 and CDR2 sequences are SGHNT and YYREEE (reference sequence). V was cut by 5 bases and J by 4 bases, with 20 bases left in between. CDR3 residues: CASSRFSSVQPDTQYF. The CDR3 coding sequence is TGTGCCAGCAGTCGGTTTTCTAGCGTACAACCAGATACGCAGTATTTT.